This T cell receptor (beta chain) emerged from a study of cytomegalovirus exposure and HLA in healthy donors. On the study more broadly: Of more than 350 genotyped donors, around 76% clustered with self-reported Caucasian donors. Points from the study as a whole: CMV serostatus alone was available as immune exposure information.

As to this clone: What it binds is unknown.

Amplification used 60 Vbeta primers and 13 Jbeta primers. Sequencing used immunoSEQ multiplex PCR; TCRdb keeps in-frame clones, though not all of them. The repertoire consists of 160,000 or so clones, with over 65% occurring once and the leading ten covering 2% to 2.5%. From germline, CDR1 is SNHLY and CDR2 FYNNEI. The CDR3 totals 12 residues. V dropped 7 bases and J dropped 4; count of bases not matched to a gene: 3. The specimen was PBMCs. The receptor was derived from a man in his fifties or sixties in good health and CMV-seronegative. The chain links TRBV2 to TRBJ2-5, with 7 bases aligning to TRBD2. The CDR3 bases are TGTGCCAGCATGGGGGGGACAGAGACCCAGTACTTC. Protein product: CASMGGTETQYF. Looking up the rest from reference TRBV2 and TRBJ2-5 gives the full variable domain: EPEVTQTPSHQVTQMGQEVILRCVPISNHLYFYWYRQILGQKVEFLVSFYNNEISEKSEIFDDQFSVERPDGSNFTLKIRSTKLEDSAMYFCASMGGTETQYFGPGTRLLVL.